These T cell receptor beta chains were read from a single sample in a study of OX40 agonist ivuxolimab in advanced cancers. This table comes from immunoSEQ multiplex PCR, and its TCRdb copy is limited to in-frame clones, with some not included. The data contain over 95,000 clones, approximately 83% of them singletons. This material consisted of CD4+ or CD8+ T cells sorted from blood, taken in a trial of the OX40 agonist ivuxolimab. The receptors were gathered from an adult with an advanced solid tumor such as melanoma, head and neck, liver or kidney cancer. The CDR3 runs from the conserved cysteine through the conserved F or W. Each record gives: CDR3 length, J gene, D gene, clone size, V gene, CDR3 protein, CDR3 DNA. The D gene is left open where the match is weak. Rows give clone size only sometimes, using once, few, many, or a class for an expanded clone.

15	TRBJ1-1	TRBD1	.	TRBV7-8	CASSLGRTGSREAFF	TGTGCCAGCAGCTTAGGAAGGACAGGGTCAAGAGAAGCTTTCTTT
12	TRBJ1-1	.	.	TRBV28	CASSFSAGEAFF	TGTGCCAGCAGTTTTTCGGCAGGGGAAGCTTTCTTT
11	TRBJ1-1	.	.	TRBV7-9	CASSSTAEAFF	TGTGCCAGCAGCTCCACGGCTGAAGCTTTCTTT
14	TRBJ2-1	.	.	TRBV19	CASSILGVDNEQFF	TGTGCCAGTAGTATTCTGGGGGTCGACAATGAGCAGTTCTTC
13	TRBJ1-2	.	.	TRBV27	CASSFRGTDGYTF	TGTGCCAGCAGTTTCCGGGGGACGGATGGCTACACCTTC
13	TRBJ2-3	TRBD1	.	TRBV30	CAWSSAGGDTQYF	TGTGCCTGGAGCAGCGCAGGGGGCGATACGCAGTATTTT
17	TRBJ1-2	TRBD1	.	TRBV5-6	CASSPETRQGRNYGYTF	TGTGCCAGCAGCCCGGAAACCCGACAGGGGAGGAACTATGGCTACACCTTC
15	TRBJ2-5	TRBD2	.	TRBV7-7	CAGGVPGGGPETQYF	TGTGCCGGCGGGGTCCCTGGCGGGGGACCAGAGACCCAGTACTTC
16	TRBJ2-5	.	.	TRBV6-1	CASSEARLDHPETQYF	TGTGCCAGCAGTGAAGCGCGTCTGGATCATCCGGAGACCCAGTACTTC
15	TRBJ2-5	TRBD1	.	TRBV4-3	CASSPTRQGGQTQYF	TGCGCCAGCAGCCCAACTCGACAGGGCGGGCAGACCCAGTACTTC
13	TRBJ1-6	.	.	TRBV27	CASRWQENSPLHF	TGTGCCAGCAGGTGGCAGGAAAATTCACCCCTCCACTTT
14	TRBJ1-2	.	few	TRBV4-1	CASSQDAAGFGYTF	TGCGCCAGCAGCCAAGATGCGGCAGGGTTTGGCTACACCTTC
14	TRBJ2-1	TRBD2	.	TRBV7-7	CASSYGTSGGEQFF	TGTGCCAGCAGCTACGGGACTAGCGGGGGGGAGCAGTTCTTC
16	TRBJ1-5	.	.	TRBV9	CASSMPGGLSNQPQHF	TGTGCCAGCAGCATGCCCGGGGGACTGAGCAATCAGCCCCAGCATTTT
13	TRBJ2-7	TRBD2	few	TRBV5-1	CASSLAGRGEQYF	TGCGCCAGCAGCTTAGCGGGGCGAGGCGAGCAGTACTTC
17	TRBJ2-1	.	.	TRBV21-1	CASSKERYPGPYNEQFF	TGTGCCAGCAGCAAAGAGCGCTACCCGGGGCCCTACAATGAGCAGTTCTTC
15	TRBJ1-1	.	.	TRBV27	CASRYLLGGRTEAFF	TGTGCCAGCAGATATCTTTTGGGGGGACGCACTGAAGCTTTCTTT